The sequence of this T cell receptor (beta chain) was determined in a study of blood T cell repertoires in COVID-19. On the study more broadly: The United States, Italy and Spain were the sources of the acute and convalescent COVID-19 samples.

The count of this clone is one. The protocol was immunoSEQ multiplex PCR, while the TCRdb copy is restricted to in-frame clones and leaves out a portion. The data show tens of thousands of clones, around nine tenths seen once. The specimen was peripheral blood. The clonotype was recovered from a man in his 60s with acute or convalescent COVID-19.

In nucleotides, the CDR3 is TGTGCCAGCAGTTTTCCTAGCGGGGGGGCGACAGATACGCAGTATTTT. It yields the protein CASSFPSGGATDTQYF. V is TRBV27 and J is TRBJ2-3, with 12 bases matching TRBD2. Looked up from germline, CDR1 is MNHEY and CDR2 is SMNVEV (reference sequence). The CDR3 length is 16 residues. V lost 3 bases to trimming and J lost 3 bases; unmatched junction nucleotides: 4.